What follows are 10 T cell receptor beta chains derived from one specimen sequenced in a study of neurological immune-mediated disorders. TCRdb analysed the 5' RACE reads with MiXCR anew, one entry per CDR3 protein. The table has about 120,000 distinct CDR3 sequences, about 3.4% seen once. Sample: PBMCs. The receptors were sampled from a woman aged 25 to 39 with multiple sclerosis.

Ten or more counts support this clonotype. The chain joins TRBV12-3 or TRBV12-4 to TRBJ1-1; 9 bases align to TRBD1. Unmatched junction bases numbered 1, after V lost 5 bases and J lost 3 bases. This CDR3 region has 13 residues. In DNA form, the CDR3 reads TGTGCCAGCAGTCGGACAGGGGACACTGAAGCTTTCTTT. Residues: CASSRTGDTEAFF.

The sample holds many counts of this clonotype. This rearrangement joins TRBV20-1 to TRBJ2-3; 10 bases fit TRBD1. CDR1 and CDR2 from the germline V gene are DFQATT and SNEGSKA (reference sequence). Germline trimming cut 5 bases from V and 4 bases from J; bases unmatched to any gene: 9. The CDR3 is 15 residues long. The CDR3 loop reads CSAGTGDHRADTQYF. DNA of the CDR3: TGCAGTGCTGGGACAGGGGATCATAGGGCAGATACGCAGTATTTT.

This clonotype was seen ten or more times. The rearrangement uses TRBV20-1 and TRBJ2-5; 9 positions match TRBD1. Germline V gene sequence: CDR1 DFQATT, CDR2 SNEGSKA (reference sequence). V trimming: 6 bases; J trimming: 4 bases; junction bases outside the gene matches: 12. This CDR3 region has 15 residues. DNA for the CDR3: TGCAGTGCGCAACCCCGGGACAGGGTTTTAGAGACCCAGTACTTC. The encoded protein is CSAQPRDRVLETQYF.

This clonotype has ten or more counts. The chain couples TRBV12-3 or TRBV12-4 to TRBJ2-5; TRBD1 is a possible D gene (6 bases). Trimming stripped 5 bases from V and 5 bases from J, with 12 bases between. The CDR3 length is 13 residues. The CDR3 nucleotides are TGTGCCAGCAGTCGAACAGGGTCGGAGACCCAGTACTTC. It codes for CASSRTGSETQYF.

A remark on this clonotype: A read error may explain this, as a much larger clone is one base away. This sequence joins TRBV7-6 and TRBJ1-6; a weak D match, TRBD1 (6 bases). CDR1 is SGHVS and CDR2 is FNYEAQ in the germline V gene. The CDR3 totals 13 residues. The chain's CDR3 is CASRSGGASPLNF. The CDR3 coding sequence is TGTGCCAGCAGGTCGGGGGGGGCTTCACCCCTCAACTTT. The full variable domain, with the rest looked up from reference TRBV7-6 and TRBJ1-6, is GAGVSQSPRYKVTKRGQDVALRCDPISGHVSLYWYRQALGQGPEFLTYFNYEAQQDKSGLPNDRFSAERPEGSISTLTIQRTEQRDSAMYRCASRSGGASPLNFGNGTRLTVT.

This clonotype was seen at least ten times. V is TRBV15 and J is TRBJ1-1, with 8 bases identical to TRBD1. The length of the CDR3 is 14 residues. Germline values: CDR1 LNHNV, CDR2 YYDKDF (reference sequence). The ends lost 1 base at V and 4 bases at J; junction bases unmatched: 2. The CDR3 loop reads CATSRGQGSTEAFF. The CDR3, as DNA: TGTGCCACCAGCAGAGGACAGGGGAGCACTGAAGCTTTCTTT. Full variable domain (missing parts from reference TRBV15 and TRBJ1-1): DAMVIQNPRYQVTQFGKPVTLSCSQTLNHNVMYWYQQKSSQAPKLLFHYYDKDFNNEADTPDNFQSRRPNTSFCFLDIRSPGLGDTAMYLCATSRGQGSTEAFFGQGTRLTVV.

This clonotype was found many times. CDR3 in amino acids: CASSLGGMSNQPQHF. The CDR3, as DNA: TGCGCCAGCAGCTTGGGGGGGATGAGCAATCAGCCCCAGCATTTT. This chain connects TRBV5-1 to TRBJ1-5; D might be TRBD1 (5 bases). V was shortened by 0 bases and J by 1 base, with 8 bases between the two germline ends. CDR3 length: 15 residues. Looked up from germline, CDR1 is SGHRS and CDR2 is YFSETQ.

This clonotype was counted ten times or more. V usage is TRBV10-1 and J usage is TRBJ2-1; 7 positions agree with TRBD2. The CDR3 has 14 residues. V was clipped by 4 bases and J by 6 bases; unmatched bases: 6. From germline, CDR1 is WNHNN and CDR2 SYGVQD (reference sequence). CDR3 bases: TGCGCCAGCAGTGGGGCGGGAGTACCCAATGAGCAGTTCTTC. This sequence encodes CASSGAGVPNEQFF.

This clonotype has a count of ten or more. The gene calls are TRBV20-1 and TRBJ2-5; either TRBD1 or TRBD2 may fit D (5 bases each). Germline V lookup: CDR1 DFQATT, CDR2 SNEGSKA (reference sequence). V was clipped by 5 bases and J by 5 bases, with 15 bases between them. CDR3 size: 13 residues. Here the CDR3 reads CSARGVEGETQYF. For the CDR3, the DNA is TGCAGTGCTCGAGGGGTAGAGGGGGAGACCCAGTACTTC.

This clonotype appeared many times. This chain joins TRBV7-8 and TRBJ2-2; D is perhaps TRBD1 or TRBD2 (5 bases each). The germline V gene has CDR1 SGHVS and CDR2 FQNEAQ. This CDR3 is 16 amino acids long. The germline V and J ends were trimmed by 4 bases and 2 bases, with 14 bases remaining between them. The DNA of the CDR3 is TGTGCCAGCAGCTCCTCCGGGACGGCTAACACCGGGGAGCTGTTTTTT. Its protein product is CASSSSGTANTGELFF.